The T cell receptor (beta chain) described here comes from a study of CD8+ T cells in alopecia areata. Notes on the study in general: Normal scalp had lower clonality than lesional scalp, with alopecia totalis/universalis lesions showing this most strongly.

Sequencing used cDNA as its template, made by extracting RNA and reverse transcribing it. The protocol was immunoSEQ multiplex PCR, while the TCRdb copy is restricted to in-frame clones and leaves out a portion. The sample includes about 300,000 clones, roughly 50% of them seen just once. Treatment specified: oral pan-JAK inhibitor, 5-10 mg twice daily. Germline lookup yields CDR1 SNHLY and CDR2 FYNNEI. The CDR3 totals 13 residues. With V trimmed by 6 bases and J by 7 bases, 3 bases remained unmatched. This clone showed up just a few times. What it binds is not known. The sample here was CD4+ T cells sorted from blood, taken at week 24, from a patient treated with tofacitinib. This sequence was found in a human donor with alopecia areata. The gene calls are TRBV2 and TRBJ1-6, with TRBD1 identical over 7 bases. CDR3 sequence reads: CASRLQGNSPLHF. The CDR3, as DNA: TGTGCCAGCAGATTACAGGGGAATTCACCCCTCCACTTT.